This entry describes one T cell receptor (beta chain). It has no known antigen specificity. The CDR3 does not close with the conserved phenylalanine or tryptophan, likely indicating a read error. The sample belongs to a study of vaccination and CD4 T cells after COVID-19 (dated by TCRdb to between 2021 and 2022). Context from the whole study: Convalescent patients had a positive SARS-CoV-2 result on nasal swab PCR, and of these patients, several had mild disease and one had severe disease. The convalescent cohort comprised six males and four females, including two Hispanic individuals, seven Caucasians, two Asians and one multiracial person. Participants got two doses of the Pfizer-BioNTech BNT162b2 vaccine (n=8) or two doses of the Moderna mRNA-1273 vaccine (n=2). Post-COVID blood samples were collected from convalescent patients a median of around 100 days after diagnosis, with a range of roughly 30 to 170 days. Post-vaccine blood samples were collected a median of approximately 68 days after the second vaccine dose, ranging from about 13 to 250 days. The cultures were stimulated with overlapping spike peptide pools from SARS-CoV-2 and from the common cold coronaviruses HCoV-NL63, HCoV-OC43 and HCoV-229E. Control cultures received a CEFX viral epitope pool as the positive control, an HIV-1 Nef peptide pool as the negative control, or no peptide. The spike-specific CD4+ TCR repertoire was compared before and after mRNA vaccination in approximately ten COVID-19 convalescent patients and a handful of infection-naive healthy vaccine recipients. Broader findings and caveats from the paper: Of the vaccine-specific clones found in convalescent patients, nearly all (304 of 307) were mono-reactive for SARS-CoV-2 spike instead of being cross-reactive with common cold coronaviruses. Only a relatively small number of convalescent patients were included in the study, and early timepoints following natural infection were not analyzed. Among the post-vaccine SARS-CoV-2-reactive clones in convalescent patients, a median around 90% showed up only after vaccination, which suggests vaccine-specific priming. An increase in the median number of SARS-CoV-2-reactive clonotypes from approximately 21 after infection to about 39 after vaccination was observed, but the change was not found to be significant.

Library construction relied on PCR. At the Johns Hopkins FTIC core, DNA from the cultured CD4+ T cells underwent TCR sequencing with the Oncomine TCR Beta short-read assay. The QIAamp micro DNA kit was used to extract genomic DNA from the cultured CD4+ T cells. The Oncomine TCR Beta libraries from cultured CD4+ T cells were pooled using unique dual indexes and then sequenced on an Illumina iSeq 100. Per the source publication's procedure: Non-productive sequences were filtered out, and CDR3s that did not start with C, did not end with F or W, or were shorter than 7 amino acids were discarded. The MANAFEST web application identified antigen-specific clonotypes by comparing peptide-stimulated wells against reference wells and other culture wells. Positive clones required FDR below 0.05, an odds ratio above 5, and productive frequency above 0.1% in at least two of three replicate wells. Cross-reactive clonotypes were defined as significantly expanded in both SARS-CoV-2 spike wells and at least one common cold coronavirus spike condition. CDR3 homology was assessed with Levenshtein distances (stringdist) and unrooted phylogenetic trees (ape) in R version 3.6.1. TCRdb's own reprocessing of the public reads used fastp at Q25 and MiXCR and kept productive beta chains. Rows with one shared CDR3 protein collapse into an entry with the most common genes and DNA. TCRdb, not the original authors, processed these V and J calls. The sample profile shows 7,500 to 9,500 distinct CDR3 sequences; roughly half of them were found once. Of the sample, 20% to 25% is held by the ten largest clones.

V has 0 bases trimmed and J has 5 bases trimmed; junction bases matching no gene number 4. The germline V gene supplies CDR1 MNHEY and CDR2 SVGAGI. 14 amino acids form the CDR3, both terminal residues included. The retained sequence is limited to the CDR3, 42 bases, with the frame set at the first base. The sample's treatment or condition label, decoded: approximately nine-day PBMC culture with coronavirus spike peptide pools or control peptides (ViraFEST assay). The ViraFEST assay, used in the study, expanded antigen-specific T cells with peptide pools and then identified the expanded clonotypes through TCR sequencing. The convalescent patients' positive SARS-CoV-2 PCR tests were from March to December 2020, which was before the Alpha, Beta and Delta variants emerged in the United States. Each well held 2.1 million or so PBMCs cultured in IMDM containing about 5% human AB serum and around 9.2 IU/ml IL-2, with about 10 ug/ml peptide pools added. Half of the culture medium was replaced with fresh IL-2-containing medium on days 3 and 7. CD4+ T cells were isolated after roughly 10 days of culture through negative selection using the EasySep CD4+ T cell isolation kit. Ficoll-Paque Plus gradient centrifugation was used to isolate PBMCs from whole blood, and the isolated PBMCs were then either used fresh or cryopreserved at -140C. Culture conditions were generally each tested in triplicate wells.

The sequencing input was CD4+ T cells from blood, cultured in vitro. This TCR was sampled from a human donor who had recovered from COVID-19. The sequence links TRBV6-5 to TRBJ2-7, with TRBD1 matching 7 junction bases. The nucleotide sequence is TGTGCCAGCAGTTACTCGGTCCAGGGGGACGAGCAGTACCTC. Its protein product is CASSYSVQGDEQYL.